This T cell receptor (beta chain) was captured in a study of regulatory T cells in long-lasting Graves disease. The CDR3 contains 15 residues. Trimming cost V 5 bases and J 1 base; bases outside gene matches: 6. Germline V gene data show CDR1 as SGHNT and CDR2 as YENEEA. Study-level results: Accuracy may have been reduced by the small sample size.

Construction of TCR beta libraries relied on iRepertoire HTBI primers and on Arm-PCR targeting CDR3 regions. One entry per CDR3 protein, called by TCRdb with MiXCR from the multiplex PCR reads. Among approximately 300,000 distinct CDR3 sequences listed, approximately 20% were seen once. Many counts were recorded for this clonotype. Its antigen is unknown. Time point denoted: newly diagnosed GD, antithyroid drugs for less than 3 months. Extracted RNA from PBMCs served as the source of the TCR library. The guidelines of the American Thyroid Association were the basis for diagnosing Graves' disease. The rearrangement uses TRBV11-3 and TRBJ2-3; 7 positions match TRBD2. The TCR was taken from a female donor with Graves disease. This sample comprised peripheral blood mononuclear cells (PBMCs), obtained at new diagnosis, from a patient treated with antithyroid drugs. The CDR3 sequence is CASSAAGVGTDTQYF. CDR3 sequence (DNA): TGTGCCAGCAGCGCGGCGGGAGTGGGCACAGATACGCAGTATTTT. The entire variable domain, with the rest obtained from reference TRBV11-3 and TRBJ2-3, is as follows: EAGVVQSPRYKIIEKKQPVAFWCNPISGHNTLYWYLQNLGQGPELLIRYENEEAVDDSQLPKDRFSAERLKGVDSTLKIQPAELGDSAVYLCASSAAGVGTDTQYFGPGTRLTVL.